This T cell receptor beta chain was captured by sequencing in a study of blood T cell repertoires in COVID-19. Study overall: The origin of the acute and convalescent COVID-19 samples was the United States, Italy and Spain.

In the authors' methods: For nucleated cells, counts were estimated from reference gene primer amplification. Repertoires were generated with immunoSEQ multiplex PCR, while TCRdb's copy carries only in-frame clones and drops some. V and J calls and clone size come straight from that table; D and trimming were deduced from the DNA. The table includes about 150,000 clones, just under 85% detected once. The germline gives CDR1 LGHDT, CDR2 YNNKEL (reference sequence). Trimming stripped 1 base from V and 4 bases from J, with 4 bases between. CDR3 size: 13 residues. The Seattle patients joined while their infection was active and were tracked longitudinally afterward. On this clone itself: The sample holds other DNA sequences that translate to the same CDR3.

The rearrangement uses TRBV3-1 (or the pseudogene TRBV3-2) and TRBJ2-2; D unclear. Sequencing used peripheral blood. This receptor was taken from a woman older than 75 with COVID-19, enrolled during active disease. CDR3 amino acids: CASSQVSTGELFF. CDR3 DNA: TGTGCCAGCAGCCAAGTCTCCACCGGGGAGCTGTTTTTT.